This TCR beta chain comes out of a study of siplizumab effects on memory and regulatory T cells. Study-wide results and caveats: Unstimulated subset assignment was obtained for only a minor fraction of alloreactive clones.

The CDR3 is 18 amino acids. Trimming cost V 0 bases and J 5 bases; bases outside gene matches: 13. Germline assignment: CDR1 LGHNA and CDR2 YNFKEQ. The assay looked at approximately 10^5 TCR templates in each sample. Clones were read by immunoSEQ multiplex PCR, and TCRdb kept only the in-frame ones, dropping some. The profile shows 70,000 or so clones, less than 95% of them singletons. To note about this clone: Its antigen is unknown.

Sequenced material: CD8+ T cells sorted from blood. The clonotype comes from a human donor in good health. The rearrangement joins TRBV4-2 to TRBJ2-5, with TRBD2 matching over 9 bases. The DNA for the CDR3 is TGTGCCAGCAGCCAAGATCAATACGGCGGGAGGGCCGATGAGACCCAGTACTTC. It specifies CASSQDQYGGRADETQYF.